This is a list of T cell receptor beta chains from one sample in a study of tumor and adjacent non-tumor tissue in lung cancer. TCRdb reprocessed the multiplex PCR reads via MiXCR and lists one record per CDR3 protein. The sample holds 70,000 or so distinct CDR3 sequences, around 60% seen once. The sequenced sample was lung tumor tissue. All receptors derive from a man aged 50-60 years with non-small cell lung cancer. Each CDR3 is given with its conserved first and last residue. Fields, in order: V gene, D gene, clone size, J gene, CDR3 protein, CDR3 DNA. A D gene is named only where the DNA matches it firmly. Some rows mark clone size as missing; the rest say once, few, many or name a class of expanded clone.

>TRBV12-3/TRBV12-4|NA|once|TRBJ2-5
CASRFWDGGQETQHF
TGTGCCAGCAGGTTTTGGGACGGCGGGCAAGAGACCCAGCACTTC
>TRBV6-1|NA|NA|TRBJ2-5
CASSRTWDDQETQNF
TGTGCCAGCAGTCGTACCTGGGACGACCAAGAGACCCAGAACTTC
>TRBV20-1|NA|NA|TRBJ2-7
CSARVPNGYEQYF
TGCAGTGCTAGAGTACCTAACGGGTACGAACAGTACTTC
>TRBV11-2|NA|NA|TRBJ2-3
CVSSFSSAVSTDTQYF
TGTGTCAGCAGCTTTTCTAGCGCGGTATCGACAGATACGCAGTATTTT
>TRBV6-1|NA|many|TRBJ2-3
CASSEAVADTQYF
TGTGCCAGCAGTGAAGCGGTTGCAGATACGCAGTATTTT
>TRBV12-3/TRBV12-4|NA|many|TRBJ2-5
CASSLWAETQYF
TGTGCCAGCAGTTTATGGGCGGAGACCCAGTACTTC
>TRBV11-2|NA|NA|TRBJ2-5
CASSLWSQETQCF
TGTGCCAGTAGCCTCTGGAGTCAAGAGACCCAGTGCTTC
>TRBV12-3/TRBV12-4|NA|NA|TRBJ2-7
CASSPRRVEHYF
TGTGCCAGCAGTCCCCGGAGGGTCGAGCACTACTTC
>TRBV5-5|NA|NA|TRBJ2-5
CASSSGLGQETRYF
TGTGCCAGCAGCTCGGGATTAGGGCAAGAGACCCGGTACTTC
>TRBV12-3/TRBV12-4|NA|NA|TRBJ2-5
CSRRGSVSIVEETQYF
TGTTCCAGGCGGGGCAGTGTGTCTATTGTCGAGGAGACCCAGTACTTC
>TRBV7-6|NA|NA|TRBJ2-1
CASSLTASAYNERFF
TGTGCCAGTAGCTTAACGGCGAGCGCCTACAATGAGCGGTTCTTC
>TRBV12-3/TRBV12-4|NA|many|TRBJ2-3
CASSLVQSTDTQYF
TGTGCCAGCAGTTTGGTGCAGAGCACAGATACGCAGTATTTT
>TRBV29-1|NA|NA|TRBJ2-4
CSVDSDSIAINIQYF
TGCAGCGTTGACTCGGACAGTATAGCCATAAACATCCAGTACTTC
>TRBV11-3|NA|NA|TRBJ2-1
CASSSGSNEQFF
TGTGCCAGCAGCTCCGGCTCGAATGAGCAATTCTTC
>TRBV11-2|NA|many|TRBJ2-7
CASSTAEGNREQYF
TGTGCCAGCAGCACGGCAGAGGGGAATCGCGAGCAGTACTTC
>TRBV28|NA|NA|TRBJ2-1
CASGHISEQFF
TGTGCCAGCGGGCATATCAGTGAGCAGTTCTTC
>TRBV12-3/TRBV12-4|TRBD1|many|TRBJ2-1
CASSKGTGGEQFF
TGTGCCAGCAGCAAAGGGACAGGGGGAGAGCAGTTCTTC
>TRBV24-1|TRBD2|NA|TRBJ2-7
CATSDTTGTSGNTYEQYF
TGTGCCACCAGTGATACGACCGGGACTAGCGGAAACACCTACGAGCAGTACTTC